This TCR beta chain derives from a study of T-cell reconstitution after alpha-beta-depleted transplantation in children. The study's findings and limits: After transplant, high TCRbeta diversity at day 60 in some patients arose from surviving recipient T cells and thymic progenitors. It was reported that alpha-beta T cells came from several hundred expanded graft clones (about two months after transplant).

There are many counts of this clonotype. What it binds is unknown. The CDR3 has 15 residues. With V trimmed by 5 bases and J by 8 bases, 14 bases remained unmatched. Using unique molecular identifiers, the investigators prepared the TCRbeta library. TCRdb ran MiXCR on the PCR reads and lists one entry per CDR3 protein. The sample has over 450,000 distinct CDR3 sequences; 8% to 11% are singletons. V and J are TRBV12-3 or TRBV12-4 and TRBJ1-2; 7 bases match TRBD1. This TCR was recovered from a child aged 2-9 years with inherited bone marrow failure, due to receive a stem cell transplant. The sample was PBMCs, taken before TCRalphabeta/CD19-depleted stem cell transplant. The CDR3 spells CASSLGDREAKGYTF. DNA of the CDR3: TGTGCCAGCAGTCTGGGAGACAGGGAGGCTAAGGGCTACACCTTC.